The following is a T cell receptor beta chain sequence with its context. This sample is part of a study of blood T cell repertoires in COVID-19. Germline-derived CDR1 and CDR2 are LGHNA and YSLEER. Losses at the gene ends were 3 bases for V and 7 bases for J; bases not matched to a gene: 6. The CDR3 is 14 amino acids. The method was immunoSEQ multiplex PCR; TCRdb's version includes in-frame clones alone and lacks a portion of them. The sample holds about 45,000 clones, approximately 86% seen once. This chain uses TRBV4-3 with TRBJ2-1; TRBD2 aligns across 7 bases. The origin of this receptor is an elderly man in a cohort sampled during active COVID-19. The sequenced sample consisted of peripheral blood. The CDR3, as DNA: TGCGCCAGCAGCCACTGGGCTAGCGGTAATGAGCAGTTCTTC. Its translation: CASSHWASGNEQFF.